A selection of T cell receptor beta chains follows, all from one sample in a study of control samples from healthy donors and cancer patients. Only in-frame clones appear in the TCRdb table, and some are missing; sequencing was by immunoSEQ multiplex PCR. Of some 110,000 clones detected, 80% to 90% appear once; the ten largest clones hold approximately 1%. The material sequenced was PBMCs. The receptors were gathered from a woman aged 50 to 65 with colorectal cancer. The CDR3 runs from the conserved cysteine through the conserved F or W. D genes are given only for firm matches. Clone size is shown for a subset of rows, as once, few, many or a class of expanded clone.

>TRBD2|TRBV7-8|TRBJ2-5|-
TGTGCCAGCAGCCAGAGTTGGACTAGCGGAGAGACCCAGTACTTC
CASSQSWTSGETQYF
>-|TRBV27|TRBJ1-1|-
TGTGCCAGCAGCCGAAGTACCAAGAACACTGAAGCTTTCTTT
CASSRSTKNTEAFF
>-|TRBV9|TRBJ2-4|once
TGTGCCAGCAGCGTAGGGGCTGCGTCGACAGTAGCCAAAAACATTCAGTACTTC
CASSVGAASTVAKNIQYF
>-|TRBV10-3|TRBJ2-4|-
TGTGCCATCAGTGGCGGGACAGTTGAAAACATTCAGTACTTC
CAISGGTVENIQYF
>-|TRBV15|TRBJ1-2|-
TGTGCCACCGCTGACCCGCCTAACTATGGCTACACCTTC
CATADPPNYGYTF
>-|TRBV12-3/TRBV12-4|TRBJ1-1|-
TGTGCCAGCCGTCGGGCAGATGAAGCTTTCTTT
CASRRADEAFF
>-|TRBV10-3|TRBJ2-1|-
TGTGCCATCAGTGGTTCGTCTACCATGAGCTCCTACAATGAGCAGTTCTTC
CAISGSSTMSSYNEQFF
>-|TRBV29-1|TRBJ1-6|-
TGCAGCGTCGGGGACTTCCCAGGTTCACCCCTCCACTTT
CSVGDFPGSPLHF
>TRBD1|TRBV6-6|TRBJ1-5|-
TGTGCCAGCAGTGGCAGACAGGGGGCGCAGGATCAGCCCCAGCATTTT
CASSGRQGAQDQPQHF
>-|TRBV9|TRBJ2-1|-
TGTGCCAGCAGCGTAGATATTGCGGGCTACAATGAGCAGTTCTTC
CASSVDIAGYNEQFF
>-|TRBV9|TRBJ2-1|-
TGTGCCAGCAGCGAAACCGGGACCGACTACAATGAGCAGTTCTTC
CASSETGTDYNEQFF
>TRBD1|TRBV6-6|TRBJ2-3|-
TGTGCCAGCAGTTCAGACAGGGGGATAGGAGATACGCAGTATTTT
CASSSDRGIGDTQYF
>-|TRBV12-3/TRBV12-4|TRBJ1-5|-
TGTGCCAGCAGTTTAAGTTCCGGGGCCCAGCATTTT
CASSLSSGAQHF
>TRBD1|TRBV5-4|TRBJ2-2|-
TGTGCCAGCAGCTTTAACAGGGGGTCTAACACCGGGGAGCTGTTTTTT
CASSFNRGSNTGELFF
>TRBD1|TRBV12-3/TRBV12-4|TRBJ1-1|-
TGTGCCAGCCACAGGGGGAACACTGAAGCTTTCTTT
CASHRGNTEAFF
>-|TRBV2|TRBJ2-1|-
TGTGCCAGCAGTGATAGGGAACGTTGGGGTGAGCAGTTCTTC
CASSDRERWGEQFF
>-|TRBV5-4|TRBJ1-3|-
TGTGCCAGCAGCTTTGCGGGTGTAGACACCATATATTTT
CASSFAGVDTIYF
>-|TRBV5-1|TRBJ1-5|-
TGCGCCAGCAGCTTGGGGGTCGAGCAGCCCCAGCATTTT
CASSLGVEQPQHF
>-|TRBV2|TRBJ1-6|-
TGTGCCAGCAGTTCGTCGGGACAAGATAATTCACCCCTCCACTTT
CASSSSGQDNSPLHF
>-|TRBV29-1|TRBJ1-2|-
TGCAGCGTTGAGAATGGGGATGGCTACACCTTC
CSVENGDGYTF
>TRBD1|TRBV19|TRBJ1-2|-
TGTGCCAGTAGTACCGGACAGGGGGCATATGGCTACACCTTC
CASSTGQGAYGYTF
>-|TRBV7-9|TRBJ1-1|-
TGTGCCAGCAGCCGGGCTGTTAGAGCTTTCTTT
CASSRAVRAFF
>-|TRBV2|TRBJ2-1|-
TGTGCCAGCAAGGACCCGACTGGGGGCTCCTACAATGAGCAGTTCTTC
CASKDPTGGSYNEQFF
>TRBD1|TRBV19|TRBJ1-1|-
TGTGCCAGTCAGACAGGGATGAACACTGAAGCTTTCTTT
CASQTGMNTEAFF
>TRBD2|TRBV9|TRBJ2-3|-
TGTGCCAGCAGCACACGGGCCGGGACTAGTGAAGGATCAACAGATACGCAGTATTTT
CASSTRAGTSEGSTDTQYF
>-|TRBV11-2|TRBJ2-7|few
TGTGCCAGCAGCCCGGACAGATACGAGCAGTACTTC
CASSPDRYEQYF
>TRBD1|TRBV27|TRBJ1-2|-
TGTGCCAGCAGTTTAGGACAGGGACGTGGAGGCTACACCTTC
CASSLGQGRGGYTF
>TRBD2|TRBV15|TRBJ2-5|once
TGTGCCACCAGCAGGTGGGACTATCGAGAGACCCAGTACTTC
CATSRWDYRETQYF
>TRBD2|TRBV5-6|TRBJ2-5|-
TGTGCCAGCAGCTTGGGACTAGCGGGAGGGATCCAAGAGACCCAGTACTTC
CASSLGLAGGIQETQYF
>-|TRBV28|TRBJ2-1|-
TGTGCCAGCACGAATGTTGAGAGCTCCTACAATGAGCAGTTCTTC
CASTNVESSYNEQFF
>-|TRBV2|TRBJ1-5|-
TGTGCCAGCTCCCCGACTGTTCAGCCCCAGCATTTT
CASSPTVQPQHF
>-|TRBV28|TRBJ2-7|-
TGTGCCAGCAGTTTAGGGCTAGCGTACGAGCAGTACTTC
CASSLGLAYEQYF
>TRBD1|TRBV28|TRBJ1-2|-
TGTGCCAGCAGTTTCGGGACAGGGGTTTTGTATGGCTACACCTTC
CASSFGTGVLYGYTF
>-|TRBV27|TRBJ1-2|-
TGTGCCAGCAGTTTAACCCGGGACCACTATGGCTACACCTTC
CASSLTRDHYGYTF
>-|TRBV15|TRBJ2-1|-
TGTGCCACCAGCAGAGATATAGCGGACAATGAGCAGTTCTTC
CATSRDIADNEQFF
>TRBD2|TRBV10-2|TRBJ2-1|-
TGCGCCAGCCGACTAGCGGGAAACAATGAGCAGTTCTTC
CASRLAGNNEQFF
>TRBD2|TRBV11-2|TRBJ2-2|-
TGTGCCAGCAGCTTAGGATCTAGCGGGAACACCGGGGAGCTGTTTTTT
CASSLGSSGNTGELFF
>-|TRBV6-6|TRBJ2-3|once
TGTGCCAGCAGTACAACAGGGTATCAGGCGGATACGCAGTATTTT
CASSTTGYQADTQYF
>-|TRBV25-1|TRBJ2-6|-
TGTGCCAGCAGACAATCTGGGGCCAACGTCCTGACTTTC
CASRQSGANVLTF
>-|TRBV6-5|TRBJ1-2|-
TGTGCCAGCAGTTACTCGCCTGGGGCGTTCGGTGGCTACACCTTC
CASSYSPGAFGGYTF
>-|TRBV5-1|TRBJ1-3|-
TGCGCCAGCAGCTTGGACAGGTACTCTGGAAACACCATATATTTT
CASSLDRYSGNTIYF
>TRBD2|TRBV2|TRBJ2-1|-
TGTGCCAGCAGTGATCTCGGACTAGCGGGAGAAAAGGCCTACAATGAGCAGTTCTTC
CASSDLGLAGEKAYNEQFF
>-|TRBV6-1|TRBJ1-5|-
TGTGCCAGCAGTGAAGCGCTTCGGGGGGGCAGTCAGCCCCAGCATTTT
CASSEALRGGSQPQHF
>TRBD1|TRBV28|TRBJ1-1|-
TGTGCCAGCAGTTCCTCCGGGGGAGGGGGCCGATTCGAGACTGAAGCTTTCTTT
CASSSSGGGGRFETEAFF
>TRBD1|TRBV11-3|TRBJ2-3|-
TGTGCCAGCAGCCCTGGACAGGGAGTCTTCACAGATACGCAGTATTTT
CASSPGQGVFTDTQYF
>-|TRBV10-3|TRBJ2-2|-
TGTGCCACGAGCCCTCAGGTTAACGGGGAGCTGTTTTTT
CATSPQVNGELFF
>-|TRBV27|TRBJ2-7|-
TGTGCCAGCAGTTTACAGGGGCGTCACGAGCAGTACTTC
CASSLQGRHEQYF
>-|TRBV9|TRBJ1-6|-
TGTGCCAGCAGTTACGGTAACAGAAATTCACCCCTCCACTTT
CASSYGNRNSPLHF
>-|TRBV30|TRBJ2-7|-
TGTGCCTGGAGCGCGGACGAGGGGCGCGAGCAGTACTTC
CAWSADEGREQYF
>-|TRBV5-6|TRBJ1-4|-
TGTGCCAGCAGCTTTGGTATGGATCGGGAAAAACTGTTTTTT
CASSFGMDREKLFF
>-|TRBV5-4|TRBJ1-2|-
TGTGCCAGCAGCTTGGAAGGGACTCGGGCGGGCTATGGCTACACCTTC
CASSLEGTRAGYGYTF
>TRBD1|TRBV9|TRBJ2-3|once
TGTGCCAGCAGCTATGCAAACAGGGGCAGCACAGATACGCAGTATTTT
CASSYANRGSTDTQYF
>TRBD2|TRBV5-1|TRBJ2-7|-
TGCGCCAGCAGCTTCTCTAGCGGGAGACGATACGAGCAGTACTTC
CASSFSSGRRYEQYF
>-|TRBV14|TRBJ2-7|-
TGTGCCAGCAGCCCCTTATGGGGGGACGGGACTTCCTACGAGCAGTACTTC
CASSPLWGDGTSYEQYF
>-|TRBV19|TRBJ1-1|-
TGTGCCAGTAGTATCCAGGGGAACACTGAAGCTTTCTTT
CASSIQGNTEAFF